The T cell receptor (beta chain) under discussion was sequenced for a study of T cell changes during pregnancy in multiple sclerosis. Assay: immunoSEQ multiplex PCR; the TCRdb copy retains only in-frame clones and omits some. The sample includes 45,000 to 60,000 clones, about 91% of them seen just once. Trimming removed 0 bases from V and 3 bases from J, with 11 bases in between. CDR1 is SGHTA and CDR2 is FQGNSA in the germline V gene. CDR3 length: 15 amino acids. Source: peripheral blood, taken after pregnancy. J is TRBJ1-1 and V is TRBV7-2; D is perhaps TRBD1 (5 bases). The sequence was obtained from a female donor in good health, enrolled as a control in a pregnancy study. The CDR3 loop reads CASSLAGGVYTEAFF. The CDR3 bases are TGTGCCAGCAGCTTAGCGGGGGGGGTCTACACTGAAGCTTTCTTT.